Following are 20 T cell receptor beta chains from one sample sequenced in a study of T cells in Graves' hyperthyroidism and ophthalmopathy. It was RNA transcripts that yielded the amplified TCR beta CDR3 regions. Using the HTBI primer set, a first-round RT-PCR was run on the TCR CDR3. A single record per CDR3 protein comes from TCRdb applying MiXCR to the multiplex PCR reads. The profile covers about 610,000 distinct CDR3 sequences, with around 42% appearing a single time and 7.5% to 8.5% taken by the ten largest. Sequenced sample: peripheral blood or thyroid tissue (not recorded which). Receptor source: a woman younger than 35 with Graves' hyperthyroidism.

This clonotype was observed many times. J is TRBJ1-5 and V is TRBV3-1, with D possibly matching TRBD1 (5 bases). The CDR3 is 17 residues long. Germline values: CDR1 LGHDT, CDR2 YNNKEL (reference sequence). Between the trimmed V and J ends, which lost 5 bases and 9 bases, there was a span of 26 bases. As DNA, the CDR3 is TGTGCCAGCAGCTCATCAGGAGGGACTACACTCGAATCGCCCCAGCATTTT. Protein: CASSSSGGTTLESPQHF.

V and J are TRBV19 and TRBJ2-1, with D possibly matching TRBD1 (5 bases). Germline CDR1 LNHDA, CDR2 SQIVND (reference sequence). The CDR3 is 16 amino acids. The germline V and J ends were trimmed by 4 bases and 0 bases, with 13 bases remaining between them. CDR3 nucleotides: TGTGCCAGTAGTACCTCCGACAGCTACTCCTACAATGAGCAGTTCTTC. As protein: CASSTSDSYSYNEQFF.

The J gene is TRBJ1-1, the V gene TRBV9; 7 bases are shared with TRBD1. After removal of 0 bases from V and 4 bases from J, the junction contained 12 bases not matched to a gene. Germline CDR1 reads SGDLS; CDR2 reads YYNGEE. The CDR3 runs 17 residues. CDR3 coding DNA: TGTGCCAGCAGCGTAGAACGGGACAGTGTGCCAGGCACTGAAGCTTTCTTT. It encodes CASSVERDSVPGTEAFF. Based on the CDR3 plus reference TRBV9 and TRBJ1-1, the full variable domain is DSGVTQTPKHLITATGQRVTLRCSPRSGDLSVYWYQQSLDQGLQFLIQYYNGEERAKGNILERFSAQQFPDLHSELNLSSLELGDSALYFCASSVERDSVPGTEAFFGQGTRLTVV.

For this clonotype: One base away lies a much larger clone, so this may be a sequencing read error. This chain connects TRBV20-1 to TRBJ1-2; D not certain. V lost 3 bases to trimming and J lost 0 bases, with 20 bases between them. There are 17 residues in the CDR3. The germline V gene encodes CDR1 DFQATT and CDR2 SNEGSKA (reference sequence). The CDR3 DNA reads TGCAGTGCTAGGACAAAAAAAACCAGCCGCTCTAACTATGGCTACACCTTC. Translated: CSARTKKTSRSNYGYTF.

This clonotype was observed a few times. The chain combines TRBV6-5 with TRBJ1-2; perhaps TRBD1 as D (6 bases). Trimming cost V 10 bases and J 2 bases, with 14 bases left between them. The CDR3 totals 13 residues. Germline V gives CDR1 MNHEY, CDR2 SVGAGI. In nucleotides, the CDR3 is TGTGCCACTAAGACAGGAGGAAACTATGGCTACACCTTC. The encoded protein is CATKTGGNYGYTF.

This clonotype was counted at least ten times. The chain recombines TRBV10-3 with TRBJ1-4; tentative D call: TRBD1 (5 bases). The germline V gene has CDR1 ENHRY and CDR2 SYGVKD. V gave up 4 bases and J gave up 0 bases, with 6 bases separating them. This CDR3 is built from 14 residues. CDR3 residues: CAISATATNEKLFF. The DNA for the CDR3 is TGTGCCATCAGTGCGACAGCAACTAATGAAAAACTGTTTTTT.

The chain has TRBV10-3 and TRBJ2-7; TRBD1 agrees at 7 bases. Trimming removed 3 bases from V and 1 base from J; junction bases left unmatched: 3. The CDR3 has 14 residues. Germline CDR1 ENHRY, CDR2 SYGVKD. CDR3 bases: TGTGCCATCAGTGAATCCAGGGGGTCCTACGAGCAGTACTTC. Translating it yields CAISESRGSYEQYF.

This chain joins TRBV24-1 and TRBJ2-5; D is uncertain. The V and J ends lost 4 bases and 1 base respectively, with 12 bases between them. Germline CDR1 reads KGHDR; CDR2 reads SFDVKD. The CDR3 covers 15 residues. CDR3 sequence: CATSDRLLGQETQYF. The CDR3 bases are TGTGCCACCAGTGACCGATTACTGGGCCAAGAGACCCAGTACTTC.

This clonotype was counted at least ten times. The chain is built from TRBV29-1 and TRBJ2-3; D is tentatively TRBD1 or TRBD2 (5 bases each). This CDR3 is 13 amino acids long. The V and J ends lost 5 bases and 0 bases respectively, with 9 bases between them. Germline lookup yields CDR1 SQVTM and CDR2 ANQGSEA. The CDR3 reads CSVRGDSTDTQYF. The CDR3 DNA sequence: TGCAGCGTTAGAGGGGATAGCACAGATACGCAGTATTTT.

The chain recombines TRBV20-1 with TRBJ1-5; 9 positions match TRBD1. The CDR3 length is 13 residues. Looked up from germline, CDR1 is DFQATT and CDR2 is SNEGSKA (reference sequence). V lost 2 bases to trimming and J lost 14 bases; unmatched junction nucleotides: 10. The CDR3 loop reads CSARPGTGTYEHF. The CDR3 DNA reads as TGCAGTGCTAGACCCGGGACAGGGACCTACGAGCATTTT.

Comment on this clonotype: Just one base apart from a much larger clone, this may be a read error. The chain has TRBV6-6 and TRBJ1-1; D is ambiguous. Germline CDR1 and CDR2: MNHNY and SVGAGI (reference sequence). The CDR3 is made up of 12 amino acids. V was shortened by 8 bases and J by 8 bases, with 15 bases between the two germline ends. The CDR3 loop is CASCQRRSEAFF. CDR3 in DNA: TGTGCCAGCTGCCAGAGGAGATCCGAAGCTTTCTTT.

This clonotype was seen only once. The V and J genes are TRBV5-1 and TRBJ2-7; D is perhaps TRBD1 or TRBD2 (5 bases each). There are 15 residues in the CDR3. Germline V gene data show CDR1 as SGHRS and CDR2 as YFSETQ. V was pared by 0 bases and J by 1 base, with 11 bases between. CDR3 DNA: TGCGCCAGCAGCTTGGAACCGGGACCGTCCTACGAGCAGTACTTC. Translated: CASSLEPGPSYEQYF. The entire variable domain, with the rest obtained from reference TRBV5-1 and TRBJ2-7, is as follows: KAGVTQTPRYLIKTRGQQVTLSCSPISGHRSVSWYQQTPGQGLQFLFEYFSETQRNKGNFPGRFSGRQFSNSRSEMNVSTLELGDSALYLCASSLEPGPSYEQYFGPGTRLTVT.

This clonotype was recorded at least ten times. The V and J genes are TRBV12-3 or TRBV12-4 and TRBJ2-7; 7 bases map to TRBD1. The CDR3 extends over 14 amino acids. Germline trimming cut 5 bases from V and 2 bases from J; bases unmatched to any gene: 6. For the CDR3, the DNA is TGTGCCAGCAGTCTCCAGACAGGGCCCTACGAGCAGTACTTC. Amino acids: CASSLQTGPYEQYF.

This clonotype has more than one count but fewer than ten. The chain is built from TRBV20-1 and TRBJ2-7, with 8 bases matching TRBD2. Germline lookup yields CDR1 DFQATT and CDR2 SNEGSKA (reference sequence). CDR3 size: 13 residues. V shed 0 bases and J 5 bases; nucleotides not matched to a gene: 3. The CDR3 coding sequence is TGCAGTGCTAGAGACGGGAGGGCTGACGAGCAGTACTTC. It translates to CSARDGRADEQYF.

Regarding this clonotype: A junction end diverges from the germline sequence, so it may reflect a read error. The chain joins TRBV2 to TRBJ2-5; 15 nucleotides match TRBD2. This CDR3 comprises 17 residues. Looked up from germline, CDR1 is SNHLY and CDR2 is FYNNEI. The CDR3 sequence: CASSSGTSGRRQGTQYF. The CDR3 DNA reads as TGTGCCAGCAGTTCCGGGACTAGCGGGAGGCGCCAAGGGACCCAGTACTTC. The variable domain in full, completed from reference TRBV2 and TRBJ2-5, reads EPEVTQTPSHQVTQMGQEVILRCVPISNHLYFYWYRQILGQKVEFLVSFYNNEISEKSEIFDDQFSVERPDGSNFTLKIRSTKLEDSAMYFCASSSGTSGRRQGTQYFGPGTRLLVL.

With respect to this clonotype: It is likely a read error, because the conserved phenylalanine at the end of the CDR3 is missing. The V and J genes are TRBV30 and TRBJ2-7; 7 bases line up with TRBD2. CDR1 is GTSNPN and CDR2 is SVGIG in the germline V gene (reference sequence). CDR3 length: 14 amino acids. V shed 3 bases and J 3 bases; nucleotides not matched to a gene: 8. The CDR3 sequence: CAWRSRERDYEQYL. For the CDR3, the DNA is TGTGCCTGGAGATCTCGAGAGCGGGACTACGAGCAGTACCTC.

This clonotype was seen at least ten times. The V call is TRBV11-3, the J call TRBJ2-2; D is uncertain. CDR3 length: 14 residues. V lost 3 bases to trimming and J lost 4 bases, with 9 bases between them. Germline V CDR1 and CDR2: SGHNT, YENEEA. The CDR3 spells CASSLSQTTGELFF. DNA of the CDR3: TGTGCCAGCAGCTTGAGTCAGACCACCGGGGAGCTGTTTTTT. Together with reference TRBV11-3 and TRBJ2-2, the CDR3 gives the full variable domain: EAGVVQSPRYKIIEKKQPVAFWCNPISGHNTLYWYLQNLGQGPELLIRYENEEAVDDSQLPKDRFSAERLKGVDSTLKIQPAELGDSAVYLCASSLSQTTGELFFGEGSRLTVL.

As concerns this clonotype: One end of the junction varies from germline; a read error may be responsible. The V gene is TRBV15, the J gene TRBJ1-5, with 8 bases matching TRBD1. This CDR3 spans 16 amino acids. Per germline, CDR1 LNHNV and CDR2 YYDKDF (reference sequence). CDR3 bases: TGTGCCGCCAGCAGCTTGTCGGGACAGGGCAATCAGCCCCAGCATTTT. Encoded protein: CAASSLSGQGNQPQHF.

Worth noting for this clonotype: Being one base from a much bigger clone, this may be a read error. The CDR3: CANTGDRDQPQHF. The CDR3 bases are TGTGCCAACACCGGGGACAGGGATCAGCCCCAGCATTTT. This chain uses TRBV12-3 or TRBV12-4 with TRBJ1-5; 9 bases fit TRBD1. CDR3 size: 13 residues. The junction had 6 bases not matched to a gene; V was cut back by 10 bases and J by 5 bases.

This clonotype appeared many times. The genes are TRBV18 and TRBJ1-2, with D tentatively TRBD1 (6 bases). V was shortened by 5 bases and J by 5 bases, with 9 bases between the two germline ends. The CDR3 is made up of 12 amino acids. Germline values: CDR1 KGHSH, CDR2 LQKENI. This CDR3 reads CASSATGYGYTF. CDR3 nucleotides: TGTGCCAGCTCAGCCACAGGGTATGGCTACACCTTC. The complete variable domain, with remaining parts taken from reference TRBV18 and TRBJ1-2, reads NAGVMQNPRHLVRRRGQEARLRCSPMKGHSHVYWYRQLPEEGLKFMVYLQKENIIDESGMPKERFSAEFPKEGPSILRIQQVVRGDSAAYFCASSATGYGYTFGSGTRLTVV.